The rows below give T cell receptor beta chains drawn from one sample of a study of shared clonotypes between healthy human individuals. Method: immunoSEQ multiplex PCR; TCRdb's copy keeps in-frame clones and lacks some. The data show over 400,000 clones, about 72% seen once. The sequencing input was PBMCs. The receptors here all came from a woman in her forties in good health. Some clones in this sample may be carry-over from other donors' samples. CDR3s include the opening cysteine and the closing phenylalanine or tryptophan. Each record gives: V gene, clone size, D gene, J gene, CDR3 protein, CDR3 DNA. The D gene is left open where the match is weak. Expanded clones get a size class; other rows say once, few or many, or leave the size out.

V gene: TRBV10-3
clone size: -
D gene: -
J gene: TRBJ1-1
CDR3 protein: CAISDRDGMNTEAFF
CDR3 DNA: TGTGCCATCAGTGACCGGGACGGGATGAACACTGAAGCTTTCTTT

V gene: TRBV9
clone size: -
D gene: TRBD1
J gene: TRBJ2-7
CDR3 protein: CASSGGTGTSYEQYF
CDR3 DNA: TGTGCCAGCAGCGGAGGGACAGGGACGTCCTACGAGCAGTACTTC

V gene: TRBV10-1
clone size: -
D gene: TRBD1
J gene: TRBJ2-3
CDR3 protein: CASSESRQGRTDTQYF
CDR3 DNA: TGCGCCAGCAGTGAGTCCAGACAGGGGCGCACAGATACGCAGTATTTT

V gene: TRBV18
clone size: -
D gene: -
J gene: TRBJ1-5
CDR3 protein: CASSLRGGKEPQHF
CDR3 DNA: TGTGCCAGCTCACTACGGGGGGGGAAGGAGCCCCAGCATTTT

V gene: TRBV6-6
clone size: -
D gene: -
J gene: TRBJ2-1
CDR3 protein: CASSFLGQGGEQFF
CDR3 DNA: TGTGCCAGCAGTTTTCTCGGCCAGGGGGGTGAGCAGTTCTTC

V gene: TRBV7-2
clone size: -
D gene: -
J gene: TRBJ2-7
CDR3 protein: CASSSSGTPISYEQYF
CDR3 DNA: TGTGCCAGCAGCTCCTCCGGGACACCGATCTCCTACGAGCAGTACTTC

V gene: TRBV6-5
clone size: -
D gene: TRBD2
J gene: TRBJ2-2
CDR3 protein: CASSSSGSWTGELFF
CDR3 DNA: TGTGCCAGCAGTAGTAGCGGGAGTTGGACCGGGGAGCTGTTTTTT

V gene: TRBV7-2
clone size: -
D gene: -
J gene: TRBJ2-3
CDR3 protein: CASSLVRDASTDTQYF
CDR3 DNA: TGTGCCAGCAGCTTAGTTCGGGATGCTAGCACAGATACGCAGTATTTT

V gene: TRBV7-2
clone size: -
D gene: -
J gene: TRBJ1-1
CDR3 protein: CASSETGFTEAFF
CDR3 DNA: TGTGCCAGCAGCGAAACAGGGTTCACTGAAGCTTTCTTT

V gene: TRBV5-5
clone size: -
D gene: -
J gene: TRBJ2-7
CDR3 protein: CASSLFSLAAYEQYF
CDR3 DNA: TGTGCCAGCAGCTTGTTCTCTCTAGCCGCCTACGAGCAGTACTTC

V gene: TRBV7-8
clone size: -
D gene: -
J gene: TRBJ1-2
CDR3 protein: CASSPGRGRLYGYTF
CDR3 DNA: TGTGCCAGCAGCCCGGGTCGGGGGCGACTCTATGGCTACACCTTC

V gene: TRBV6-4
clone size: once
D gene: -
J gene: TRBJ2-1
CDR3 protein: CASSDEYNEQFF
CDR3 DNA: TGTGCCAGCAGTGACGAATACAATGAGCAGTTCTTC

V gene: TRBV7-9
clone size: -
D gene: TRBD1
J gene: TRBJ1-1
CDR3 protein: CASSLEPGQGVNTEAFF
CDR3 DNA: TGTGCCAGCAGCTTAGAGCCGGGACAGGGTGTGAACACTGAAGCTTTCTTT

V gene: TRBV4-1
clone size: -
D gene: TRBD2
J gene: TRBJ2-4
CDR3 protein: CASSPVLAGGPGKRDRENIQYF
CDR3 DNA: TGCGCCAGCAGCCCGGTATTAGCGGGAGGGCCAGGTAAAAGGGACAGGGAAAACATTCAGTACTTC

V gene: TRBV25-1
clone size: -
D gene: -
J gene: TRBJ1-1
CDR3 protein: CASSEWGGRDTEAFF
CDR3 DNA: TGTGCCAGCAGTGAATGGGGAGGAAGGGACACTGAAGCTTTCTTT

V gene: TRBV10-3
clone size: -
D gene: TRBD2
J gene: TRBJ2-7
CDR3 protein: CAISKTSGSYEQYF
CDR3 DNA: TGTGCCATCAGTAAAACTAGCGGGAGTTACGAGCAGTACTTC

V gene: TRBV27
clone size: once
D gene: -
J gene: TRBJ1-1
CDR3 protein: CASSLSEGSEAFF
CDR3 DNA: TGTGCCAGCAGTTTATCAGAGGGCTCCGAAGCTTTCTTT

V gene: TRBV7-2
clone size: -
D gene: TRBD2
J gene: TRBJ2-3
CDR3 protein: CASSLLPSGLARTDTQYF
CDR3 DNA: TGTGCCAGCAGCCTCTTACCCTCTGGACTAGCTCGCACAGATACGCAGTATTTT

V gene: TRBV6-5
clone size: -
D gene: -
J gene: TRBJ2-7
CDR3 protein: CASSYRRDGNYEQYF
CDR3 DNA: TGTGCCAGCAGTTACCGCCGGGACGGAAACTACGAGCAGTACTTC

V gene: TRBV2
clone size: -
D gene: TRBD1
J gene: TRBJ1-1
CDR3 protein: CASSGQGGRGTEAFF
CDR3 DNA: TGTGCCAGCAGTGGACAGGGGGGTCGGGGCACTGAAGCTTTCTTT

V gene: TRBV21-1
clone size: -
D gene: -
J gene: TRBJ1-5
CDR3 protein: CASSRQGNGGNQPQHF
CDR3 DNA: TGTGCCAGCAGCAGGCAGGGGAACGGGGGCAATCAGCCCCAGCATTTT

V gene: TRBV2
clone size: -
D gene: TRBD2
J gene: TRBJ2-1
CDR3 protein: CASSEGLAAYNEQFF
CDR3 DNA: TGTGCCAGCAGCGAGGGTCTAGCGGCCTACAATGAGCAGTTCTTC